The 15 T cell receptor beta chains reported below all come from one sample, sequenced in a study of shared clonotypes between healthy human individuals. The protocol was immunoSEQ multiplex PCR, while the TCRdb copy is restricted to in-frame clones and leaves out a portion. The sample contains roughly 1,000,000 clones, around 78% of which appear only once. The sample was memory CD4+ T cells from PBMCs. Subset given: CD45RA-negative fraction. Every receptor here comes from a man between 18 and 29 years old in good health. Some clones in this sample may be carry-over from other donors' samples.

The chain joins TRBV6-6 to TRBJ1-5; 8 nucleotides match TRBD1. This CDR3 comprises 13 residues. V shed 6 bases and J 6 bases; nucleotides not matched to a gene: 4. Germline V CDR1 and CDR2: MNHNY, SVGAGI (reference sequence). The CDR3 DNA follows: TGTGCCAGCAGCCCAGGGGGCAGTCAGCCCCAGCATTTT. Translating it yields CASSPGGSQPQHF.

This chain links TRBV10-2 with TRBJ2-5; maybe TRBD1 (6 bases). CDR1 WSHSY and CDR2 SAAADI come from the germline V gene. Trimming pared 6 bases from V and 1 base from J, leaving 27 bases between. CDR3 length: 19 amino acids. The CDR3 DNA is TGCGCCAGCAGCGAGGGGGTCGGAGTTTCCCGGGAAGCCCAAGAGACCCAGTACTTC. Protein sequence: CASSEGVGVSREAQETQYF.

The chain joins TRBV10-3 to TRBJ2-7; D is tentatively TRBD1 or TRBD2 (6 bases each). From germline, CDR1 is ENHRY and CDR2 SYGVKD. V lost 10 bases to trimming and J lost 5 bases, with 15 bases between them. The CDR3 totals 12 residues. CDR3 coding DNA: TGTGCCACAAAGGGGGGTCCGGACGAGCAGTACTTC. It is translated as CATKGGPDEQYF.

The chain links TRBV11-2 to TRBJ2-5; TRBD1 matches 8 bases. V gave up 4 bases and J gave up 5 bases; unmatched junction bases: 3. Looked up from germline, CDR1 is SGHAT and CDR2 is FQNNGV. CDR3 size: 13 residues. The CDR3 nucleotides read TGTGCCAGCAGCTCGAACAGGGGGGAGACCCAGTACTTC. This codes for CASSSNRGETQYF. Supplemented by reference TRBV11-2 and TRBJ2-5, the full variable domain reads EAGVAQSPRYKIIEKRQSVAFWCNPISGHATLYWYQQILGQGPKLLIQFQNNGVVDDSQLPKDRFSAERLKGVDSTLKIQPAKLEDSAVYLCASSSNRGETQYFGPGTRLLVL.

The chain carries TRBV7-3 and TRBJ2-7, with D possibly being TRBD2 (6 bases). CDR3 length: 14 residues. V lost 5 bases and J lost 0, with 11 bases in between. Germline V gene lookup returns CDR1 SGHTA and CDR2 FQGTGA. CDR3 residues: CASSLGTFSYEQYF. The DNA for the CDR3 is TGTGCCAGCAGCCTCGGGACTTTCTCCTACGAGCAGTACTTC.

In this sample, this clone turned up once. The rearrangement joins TRBV6-1 to TRBJ2-5; a weak D match, TRBD2 (6 bases). Trimming removed 4 bases at V and 9 bases at J, with 12 bases between. In germline, CDR1 is MNHNS, CDR2 SASEGT. The CDR3 is 12 amino acids. The CDR3 coding sequence is TGTGCCAGCAGTGGGGGCACGGGGGCCCAGTACTTC. This translates into CASSGGTGAQYF.

As concerns this clone: This may arise from a read error, as a much more abundant clone is one base away. Other DNA sequences of this sample code for an identical CDR3. The chain is built from TRBV5-4 and TRBJ2-1; the D gene is possibly TRBD1 (6 bases). Germline V gene lookup returns CDR1 SGHNT and CDR2 YYREEE (reference sequence). The CDR3 is made up of 13 amino acids. Between the trimmed V and J ends, which lost 4 bases and 5 bases, there was a span of 10 bases. CDR3 protein: CASSQDRHNEQFF. The CDR3 DNA is TGTGCCAGCAGCCAGGACAGACACAATGAGCAGTTCTTC.

In this sample, this clone turned up a few times. The chain employs TRBV15 and TRBJ1-1; D may be TRBD1 (6 bases). With 0 bases removed from V and 4 bases from J, the gap between germline ends came to 12 bases. The CDR3 loop spans 15 amino acids. The V gene's germline CDR1 is LNHNV and CDR2 YYDKDF (reference sequence). DNA for the CDR3: TGTGCCACCAGCAGAGATCGCGCAGGGGTCACTGAAGCTTTCTTT. Its protein product is CATSRDRAGVTEAFF. Drawing the rest from reference TRBV15 and TRBJ1-1, the complete variable domain is DAMVIQNPRYQVTQFGKPVTLSCSQTLNHNVMYWYQQKSSQAPKLLFHYYDKDFNNEADTPDNFQSRRPNTSFCFLDIRSPGLGDTAMYLCATSRDRAGVTEAFFGQGTRLTVV.

This clone has a count of ten or more. The chain uses TRBV27 and TRBJ2-5; TRBD2 aligns across 13 bases. Germline loops: CDR1 MNHEY, CDR2 SMNVEV (reference sequence). There are 15 residues in the CDR3. J lost 5 bases, V lost 6 bases, and 6 bases had no gene match. In DNA form, the CDR3 reads TGTGCCAGCAGCCTTGGACTAGCGGGAGTGGAGACCCAGTACTTC. This codes for CASSLGLAGVETQYF.

The chain combines TRBV6-1 with TRBJ2-1, with D perhaps TRBD1 (5 bases). This CDR3 has 11 residues. Germline V CDR1 and CDR2: MNHNS, SASEGT. Trimming left V 3 bases short and J 12 bases short, with 9 bases between. The CDR3 bases are TGTGCCAGCAGTGAGACAGAGAGGCAGTTCTTC. Encoded protein: CASSETERQFF.

This clone was detected only once. V gene TRBV5-1 combines with J gene TRBJ2-3, with D possibly being TRBD2 (5 bases). Germline V gene lookup returns CDR1 SGHRS and CDR2 YFSETQ. Trimming cost V 6 bases and J 4 bases, with 15 bases left between them. The CDR3 is 14 residues long. CDR3 loop: CASTPGKGSDTQYF. CDR3 nucleotides: TGCGCCAGCACCCCGGGGAAGGGCTCAGATACGCAGTATTTT. The full variable domain, in which reference TRBV5-1 and TRBJ2-3 provide the parts outside the CDR3, is KAGVTQTPRYLIKTRGQQVTLSCSPISGHRSVSWYQQTPGQGLQFLFEYFSETQRNKGNFPGRFSGRQFSNSRSEMNVSTLELGDSALYLCASTPGKGSDTQYFGPGTRLTVL.

This clone has ten or more counts. CDR3 sequence (DNA): TGTGCCAGCTCGAGGTTGCAGGGGACTTCCTACAATGAGCAGTTCTTC. Translating it yields CASSRLQGTSYNEQFF. This chain connects TRBV6-4 to TRBJ2-1; either TRBD1 or TRBD2 may fit D (6 bases each). This CDR3 region has 16 residues. Germline V gene data show CDR1 as MRHNA and CDR2 as SNTAGT. The germline V and J ends were trimmed by 8 bases and 1 base, with 18 bases remaining between them.

V gene TRBV6-1 combines with J gene TRBJ2-5, with no clear D. The CDR3 totals 13 residues. V lost 7 bases and J lost 3, with 12 bases in between. Germline loops: CDR1 MNHNS, CDR2 SASEGT. The CDR3 DNA is TGTGCCAGCATATACGGGTTTGAAGAGACCCAGTACTTC. Its translation is CASIYGFEETQYF.

This chain joins TRBV6-1 and TRBJ2-1, with D tentatively TRBD1 (7 bases). Germline CDR1 is MNHNS and CDR2 is SASEGT. The germline V and J ends were trimmed by 10 bases and 6 bases, with 13 bases remaining between them. The CDR3 sequence is 12 residues long. For the CDR3, the DNA is TGTGCCAACCTCCAGGGGGGCAATGAGCAGTTCTTC. Protein product: CANLQGGNEQFF.

The genes are TRBV5-6 and TRBJ1-2; 8 nucleotides line up with TRBD1. This CDR3 has 16 residues. Germline assignment: CDR1 SGHDT and CDR2 YYEEEE. The V segment lost 4 bases and the J segment 3 bases; nucleotides outside the gene matches: 11. CDR3 DNA sequence: TGTGCCAGCAGCACTTTTGGGGTGACAGGGGACTATGGCTACACCTTC. Translating gives CASSTFGVTGDYGYTF.